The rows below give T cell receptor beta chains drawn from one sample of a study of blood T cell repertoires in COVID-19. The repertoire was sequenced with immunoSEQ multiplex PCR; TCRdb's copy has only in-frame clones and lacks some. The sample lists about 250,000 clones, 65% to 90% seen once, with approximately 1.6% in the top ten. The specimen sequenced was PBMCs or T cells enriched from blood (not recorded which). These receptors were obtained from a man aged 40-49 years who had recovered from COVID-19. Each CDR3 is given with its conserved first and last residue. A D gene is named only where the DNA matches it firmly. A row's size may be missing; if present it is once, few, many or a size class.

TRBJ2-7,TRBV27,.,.,TGTGCCAGCAGCGGCGGGCCTAACAGGGCCCTACCCTACGAGCAGTACTTC,CASSGGPNRALPYEQYF
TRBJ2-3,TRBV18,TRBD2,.,TGTGCCAGCTCACCACTCCCCAGGTCTAGCGGGAGTACAGATACGCAGTATTTT,CASSPLPRSSGSTDTQYF
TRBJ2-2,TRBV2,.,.,TGTGCCAGCAGTGTCCGGGAGTCCGACACCGGGGAGCTGTTTTTT,CASSVRESDTGELFF
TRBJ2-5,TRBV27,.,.,TGTGCCAGCAGTCCGCAGGGTTCCGAGACCCAGTACTTC,CASSPQGSETQYF
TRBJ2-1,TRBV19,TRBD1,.,TGTGCCAGTAATGACAGGGGCTACAATGAGCAGTTCTTC,CASNDRGYNEQFF
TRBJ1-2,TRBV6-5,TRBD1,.,TGTGCCAGCAGCCCCCGGACAGGGGCCGGCTACACCTTC,CASSPRTGAGYTF
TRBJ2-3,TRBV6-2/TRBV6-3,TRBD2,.,TGTGCCAGCAGCCCCGGGGGACTAGCAACAGATACGCAGTATTTT,CASSPGGLATDTQYF
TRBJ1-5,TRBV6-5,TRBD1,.,TGTGCCAGCAGTTCCCTGACAGGGCGAAATCAGCCCCAGCATTTT,CASSSLTGRNQPQHF
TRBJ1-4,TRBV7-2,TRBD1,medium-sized,TGTGCCAGCAGCTTAGTAGGAAGGGACAGGTTTCGTCGGGAAAAACTGTTTTTT,CASSLVGRDRFRREKLFF
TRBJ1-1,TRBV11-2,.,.,TGTGCCAGCAGCTACCGGTCAGGCTATGAAGCTTTCTTT,CASSYRSGYEAFF